The sequence of this T cell receptor beta chain was determined in a study of blood T cell repertoires in COVID-19. For the study at large: From T cells, B-cell-depleted T cells, or PBMCs came the material, which was cDNA or gDNA.

The CDR3 has 15 residues. V lost 3 bases, J lost 1 base, and 3 bases stayed unmatched. Germline V gene sequence: CDR1 ENHRY, CDR2 SYGVKD. Original processing notes: Amplification from reference gene primers served as the basis for estimated nucleated cell counts. Clones were sequenced by immunoSEQ multiplex PCR, and TCRdb holds only the in-frame ones, with some missing. Clonal size and the V and J genes are those of that table, whereas D and trimming came from the DNA. The repertoire holds around 46,000 clones, with 77% as singletons. The specimen was peripheral blood. The sequence came from a human donor with active or convalescent COVID-19. The donor label of this sample is uncertain. The J gene is TRBJ2-7, the V gene TRBV10-3; TRBD1 agrees at 10 bases. The CDR3 region has the DNA TGTGCCATCAGTGACGGGGACAGGGGTTCCTACGAGCAGTACTTC. Its protein is CAISDGDRGSYEQYF.